Each of the 25 T cell receptor beta chains below was sequenced from the same sample in a study of CD8+ T cells in alopecia areata. cDNA prepared by RNA extraction and subsequent reverse transcription served as the template for sequencing. Generated by immunoSEQ multiplex PCR, the TCRdb table keeps only in-frame clones and is missing some. Of 95,000 to 110,000 clones detected, about 83% appear once; the ten largest clones hold roughly 25%. Treatment here: oral pan-JAK inhibitor, 5-10 mg twice daily. The source material was CD8+ T cells sorted from blood, sampled at week 24, from a patient treated with tofacitinib. The receptors were gathered from a human donor with alopecia areata.

In DNA, the CDR3 is TGCGCCAGCAGCTTGGCAGCCGCTATAGCGGGGGGTTACAATGAGCAGTTCTTC. Translating it yields CASSLAAAIAGGYNEQFF. This chain joins TRBV5-1 and TRBJ2-1; TRBD2 aligns across 10 bases. V shed 0 bases, J shed 4 bases, and the junction held 10 bases outside the gene matches. The CDR3 consists of 18 residues. From germline, CDR1 is SGHRS and CDR2 YFSETQ.

The chain carries TRBV7-2 and TRBJ2-2; the D gene could be TRBD1 or TRBD2 (6 bases each). This CDR3 has 16 amino acids. V lost 0 bases to trimming and J lost 3 bases, with 11 bases between them. In germline, CDR1 is SGHTA, CDR2 FQGNSA. The CDR3 bases are TGTGCCAGCAGCTTAGCGGGGGGCCTACACACCGGGGAGCTGTTTTTT. This encodes CASSLAGGLHTGELFF. The variable domain in full, completed from reference TRBV7-2 and TRBJ2-2, reads GAGVSQSPSNKVTEKGKDVELRCDPISGHTALYWYRQSLGQGLEFLIYFQGNSAPDKSGLPSDRFSAERTGGSVSTLTIQRTQQEDSAVYLCASSLAGGLHTGELFFGEGSRLTVL.

V usage is TRBV6-1 and J usage is TRBJ1-4; 7 bases agree with TRBD1. CDR1 and CDR2 from the germline V gene are MNHNS and SASEGT. V shed 4 bases, J shed 15 bases, and the junction held 14 bases outside the gene matches. The CDR3 runs to 14 residues. The CDR3 bases are TGTGCCAGCAGTGGAACAGGGGAGGGGATAAAGGTGTTTTTT. This sequence encodes CASSGTGEGIKVFF.

This clone was counted a few times. V and J are TRBV7-9 and TRBJ2-7, with TRBD1 identical over 9 bases. V was pared by 4 bases and J by 3 bases, with 4 bases of the junction left unmatched. Germline lookup yields CDR1 SEHNR and CDR2 FQNEAQ (reference sequence). CDR3 length: 14 amino acids. The chain's CDR3 is CASSSTGGLYEQYF. CDR3 bases: TGTGCCAGCAGCTCGACAGGGGGTCTCTACGAGCAGTACTTC.

This chain joins TRBV4-3 and TRBJ2-7; D is possibly TRBD2 (6 bases). Germline V lookup: CDR1 LGHNA, CDR2 YSLEER. Between the trimmed V and J ends, which lost 1 base and 0 bases, there was a span of 13 bases. This CDR3 has 16 amino acids. The CDR3 DNA reads TGCGCCAGCAGCCAAGTAGGGACTCTGAGCTCCTACGAGCAGTACTTC. Translating it yields CASSQVGTLSSYEQYF.

This rearrangement joins TRBV4-3 to TRBJ2-7; 11 bases are shared with TRBD2. The V segment lost 0 bases and the J segment 3 bases; nucleotides outside the gene matches: 1. Germline CDR1 and CDR2: LGHNA and YSLEER. The CDR3 consists of 15 residues. The CDR3 loop is CASSQELAGGYEQYF. CDR3 in DNA: TGCGCCAGCAGCCAAGAGCTAGCGGGGGGCTACGAGCAGTACTTC.

The V gene is TRBV5-1, the J gene TRBJ2-7; TRBD1 matches 7 bases. The V segment lost 3 bases and the J segment 3 bases; nucleotides outside the gene matches: 3. The CDR3 loop spans 13 amino acids. Per germline, CDR1 SGHRS and CDR2 YFSETQ. The CDR3 region has the DNA TGCGCCAGCAGCTCCCGGGACAGCTACGAGCAGTACTTC. It is translated as CASSSRDSYEQYF.

The chain recombines TRBV6-4 with TRBJ2-5; D tentatively reads TRBD1 or TRBD2 (6 bases each). The CDR3 has 11 residues. The V gene's germline CDR1 is MRHNA and CDR2 SNTAGT. CDR3 nucleotides: TGTGGTTGGGGGGCTAGGGAGACCCAGTACTTC. Translation gives CGWGARETQYF.

The rearrangement links TRBV4-3 to TRBJ2-7, with D possibly called TRBD1 or TRBD2 (6 bases each). The length of the CDR3 is 14 residues. Per germline, CDR1 LGHNA and CDR2 YSLEER. Between the trimmed V and J ends, which lost 7 bases and 6 bases, there was a span of 19 bases. DNA of the CDR3: TGCGCCAGCACCCCAGGAGTGGGGGGCGGCGAGCAGTACTTC. Residues: CASTPGVGGGEQYF.

The chain joins TRBV19 to TRBJ1-1; D ambiguous. V was shortened by 3 bases and J by 0 bases, with 8 bases between the two germline ends. The germline gives CDR1 LNHDA, CDR2 SQIVND (reference sequence). The CDR3 contains 14 residues. The CDR3 DNA is TGTGCCAGTAGTATGAGGCAGATGAACACTGAAGCTTTCTTT. This translates into CASSMRQMNTEAFF.

The V gene is TRBV6-6, the J gene TRBJ2-7; possibly TRBD1 for D (6 bases). This CDR3 region has 12 residues. The germline gives CDR1 MNHNY, CDR2 SVGAGI (reference sequence). The germline V and J ends were trimmed by 6 bases and 4 bases, with 10 bases remaining between them. The DNA of the CDR3 is TGTGCCAGCAGACAGGGCGCTTACGAGCAGTACTTC. It specifies CASRQGAYEQYF.

The chain uses TRBV7-2 and TRBJ1-1; 9 positions match TRBD1. The CDR3 totals 15 residues. Germline V gives CDR1 SGHTA, CDR2 FQGNSA. V lost 3 bases, J lost 3 bases, and 5 bases stayed unmatched. The DNA of the CDR3 is TGTGCCAGCAGCTTCGGGACAGGGAGGGACACTGAAGCTTTCTTT. Its protein is CASSFGTGRDTEAFF.

There are a few counts of this clone. The chain combines TRBV10-2 with TRBJ2-1, with D perhaps matching TRBD2 (6 bases). The CDR3 is 13 residues long. In germline, CDR1 is WSHSY, CDR2 SAAADI. Trimming took off 10 bases at V and 4 bases at J, with 14 bases between the two ends. CDR3 bases: TGCGCCACCTCGGGGGAGGCGTACAATGAGCAGTTCTTC. Translated, it gives CATSGEAYNEQFF.

This chain links TRBV5-1 with TRBJ2-5; 8 bases fit TRBD2. The CDR3 has 17 amino acids. With V trimmed by 4 bases and J by 2 bases, 13 bases remained unmatched. Germline values: CDR1 SGHRS, CDR2 YFSETQ. As DNA, the CDR3 is TGCGCCAGCAGCCAGACCCTACCGCGGGGGGTTCAAGAGACCCAGTACTTC. Protein: CASSQTLPRGVQETQYF.

Regarding this clone: At one end the junction does not follow the germline gene, possibly because of a read error. V gene TRBV2 combines with J gene TRBJ2-7, with a weak D call TRBD2 (6 bases). There are 15 residues in the CDR3. Germline V lookup: CDR1 SNHLY, CDR2 FYNNEI. CDR3 sequence: CASSHLPGERKWWDF. Written as DNA, the CDR3 is TGTGCCAGCAGTCACCTCCCGGGGGAGCGAAAGTGGTGGGACTTC.

The V gene is TRBV4-1, the J gene TRBJ2-5; D gene ambiguous. The DNA end favors TRBJ2-7, so the J call may be wrong. CDR1 is MGHRA and CDR2 is YSYEKL in the germline V gene. The CDR3 runs to 14 residues. The DNA for the CDR3 is TGCGCCAGCAGCCAAGATGACCAGTCCTACGAGCAGTACTTC. Translation gives CASSQDDQSYEQYF.

The genes are TRBV29-1 and TRBJ2-1; D is unresolved. The CDR3 length is 13 residues. With 0 bases removed from V and 7 bases from J, the gap between germline ends came to 10 bases. Germline V gene lookup returns CDR1 SQVTM and CDR2 ANQGSEA. CDR3 in amino acids: CSVEDRALNEQFF. Written as DNA, the CDR3 is TGCAGCGTTGAAGATCGGGCTCTGAATGAGCAGTTCTTC.

This chain links TRBV25-1 with TRBJ1-4; D unclear. CDR1 and CDR2 (germline): MGHDK, SYGVNS. Between the trimmed V and J ends, which lost 9 bases and 0 bases, there was a span of 23 bases. This CDR3 comprises 18 residues. CDR3 sequence reads: CASLNRPERGATNEKLFF. CDR3 in DNA: TGTGCCAGTCTTAATCGTCCTGAAAGAGGTGCAACTAATGAAAAACTGTTTTTT.

This clone turned up a few times. The chain is built from TRBV4-1 and TRBJ2-7; D gene ambiguous. CDR3 length: 14 amino acids. Germline assignment: CDR1 MGHRA and CDR2 YSYEKL. Trimming took 6 bases from V and 3 from J, leaving 15 bases between them. CDR3 protein: CASSLTSTNYEQYF. The CDR3 bases are TGCGCCAGCAGTCTGACTTCTACCAACTACGAGCAGTACTTC.

The chain joins TRBV10-3 to TRBJ2-3, with 13 bases lining up with TRBD2. Per the germline V gene, CDR1 is ENHRY and CDR2 is SYGVKD. V shed 7 bases, J shed 8 bases, and the junction held 9 bases outside the gene matches. This CDR3 region has 15 residues. The CDR3 region is CAITATSGGITTQYF. The CDR3 coding sequence is TGTGCCATCACCGCGACTAGCGGGGGGATTACTACGCAGTATTTT.

The rearrangement uses TRBV15 and TRBJ2-7, with D perhaps TRBD2 (6 bases). The CDR3 length is 13 residues. Germline loops: CDR1 LNHNV, CDR2 YYDKDF (reference sequence). V was clipped by 5 bases and J by 7 bases, with 15 bases between them. CDR3 region: CATSEANAGEQYF. The CDR3 bases are TGTGCCACCAGCGAGGCGAATGCGGGGGAGCAGTACTTC.

The V call is TRBV19, the J call TRBJ1-6; D unresolved. The ends were cut back, 2 bases at V and 7 bases at J, with 21 bases in the middle. Per germline, CDR1 LNHDA and CDR2 SQIVND (reference sequence). The CDR3 loop spans 18 amino acids. Here the CDR3 DNA reads TGTGCCAGTAGTATATTTGGGAACACACAACACGCGAATTCACCCCTCCACTTT. Protein product: CASSIFGNTQHANSPLHF. Full variable domain (outside the CDR3, taken from reference TRBV19 and TRBJ1-6): DGGITQSPKYLFRKEGQNVTLSCEQNLNHDAMYWYRQDPGQGLRLIYYSQIVNDFQKGDIAEGYSVSREKKESFPLTVTSAQKNPTAFYLCASSIFGNTQHANSPLHFGNGTRLTVT.

In the case of this clone: The junction differs from germline at one of its ends, possibly a read error. The V call is TRBV11-2, the J call TRBJ2-3; 12 bases are a match to TRBD2. The CDR3 is made up of 17 amino acids. Germline lookup yields CDR1 SGHAT and CDR2 FQNNGV. The DNA of the CDR3 is TGTGCCAGCAGCCTAGAACTAGCGGGGGGTTACACAGATACGCAGTATTTT. This sequence encodes CASSLELAGGYTDTQYF. Full variable domain (remainder filled in from reference TRBV11-2 and TRBJ2-3): EAGVAQSPRYKIIEKRQSVAFWCNPISGHATLYWYQQILGQGPKLLIQFQNNGVVDDSQLPKDRFSAERLKGVDSTLKIQPAKLEDSAVYLCASSLELAGGYTDTQYFGPGTRLTVL.

The chain combines TRBV9 with TRBJ2-3; D remains ambiguous. There are 15 residues in the CDR3. Germline lookup yields CDR1 SGDLS and CDR2 YYNGEE. V lost 4 bases and J lost 1, with 13 bases in between. DNA of the CDR3: TGTGCCAGCAGCCTTACAGTGCTCGGCACAGATACGCAGTATTTT. This encodes CASSLTVLGTDTQYF.

This chain links TRBV5-5 with TRBJ2-5; 9 bases match TRBD2. Trimming at V came to 2 bases and at J to 5 bases, leaving 7 bases not matched to a gene. The CDR3 runs to 15 residues. Germline CDR1 reads SGHKS; CDR2 reads YYEKEE (reference sequence). The CDR3 bases are TGTGCCAGCAGCTTACCGCGGGGGGGCCGGGAGACCCAGTACTTC. Translating it yields CASSLPRGGRETQYF. The whole variable domain, remainder taken from reference TRBV5-5 and TRBJ2-5, is DAGVTQSPTHLIKTRGQQVTLRCSPISGHKSVSWYQQVLGQGPQFIFQYYEKEERGRGNFPDRFSARQFPNYSSELNVNALLLGDSALYLCASSLPRGGRETQYFGPGTRLLVL.